Presented here are 19 T cell receptor beta chains from one specimen sequenced in a study of human T cells and chemical hapten exposure (dated by TCRdb to the early 2020s). The intended sense of this specimen's time point label: patch test 1, 2 weeks after DPC sensitization. The sample's treatment or condition label, in plain terms: therapeutic diphenylcyclopropenone sensitization with weekly scalp DPC. Receptor amplification or capture employed RACE. TCRdb lists the instrument as NextSeq 500. TCRdb applied fastp at Q25 and MiXCR to the public reads, then kept only in-frame beta chains. Every entry covers one CDR3 protein and lists the most common genes and DNA from its rows. For this sample the table gives tens of thousands of distinct CDR3 sequences, of which more than 8% were detected only once. The ten largest clones represent 3.3% of the sample. This specimen was whole blood, taken in connection with sensitization to the hapten diphenylcyclopropenone (DPC). The origin of the receptors is a woman aged 35 to 49 with alopecia areata. Some clones in this sample may be carry-over from other donors' samples.

This clonotype was counted a few times. The chain employs TRBV28 and TRBJ1-6; 7 bases fit TRBD1. V lost 6 bases and J lost 4; bases outside the gene matches: 9. Germline V gene sequence: CDR1 MDHEN, CDR2 SYDVKM. The CDR3 covers 16 residues. The DNA of the CDR3 is TGTGCCAGCAGCAGCACAGGGGAGGGATATAATTCACCCCTCCACTTT. Encoded protein: CASSSTGEGYNSPLHF.

J is TRBJ1-2 and V is TRBV6-1; D possibly corresponds to TRBD1 (5 bases). Trimming took 8 bases from V and 4 from J, leaving 14 bases between them. This CDR3 has 13 residues. Germline V gene sequence: CDR1 MNHNS, CDR2 SASEGT. The CDR3 DNA follows: TGTGCCAGCCGGCTCGGGGCGGGCTATGGCTACACCTTC. It encodes CASRLGAGYGYTF.

The rearrangement joins TRBV4-3 to TRBJ1-2, with 9 bases that match TRBD1. Germline V lookup: CDR1 LGHNA, CDR2 YSLEER. This CDR3 contains 15 residues. J was trimmed by 5 bases and V by 4 bases; bases with no gene match: 8. CDR3 DNA sequence: TGCGCCAGCAGCCCGGACAGGGGTCAAACTTATGGCTACACCTTC. The encoded protein is CASSPDRGQTYGYTF.

This clonotype was detected ten times or more. As the CDR3 is not closed by the conserved phenylalanine or tryptophan, this likely results from a read error. The V call is TRBV18, the J call TRBJ2-1; the match to TRBD2 covers 14 bases. After removal of 2 bases from V and 3 bases from J, the junction contained 3 bases not matched to a gene. The CDR3 is made up of 17 amino acids. Per germline, CDR1 KGHSH and CDR2 LQKENI. The CDR3 reads CASSPRTSGGFYNEQFS. CDR3 bases: TGTGCCAGCTCACCAAGGACTAGCGGGGGGTTCTACAATGAGCAGTTCTCC.

This clonotype showed up many times. The chain couples TRBV20-1 to TRBJ1-4; the D is unclear. The CDR3 has 15 residues. V was shortened by 0 bases and J by 3 bases, with 11 bases between the two germline ends. Looked up from germline, CDR1 is DFQATT and CDR2 is SNEGSKA (reference sequence). In DNA, the CDR3 is TGCAGTGCTAGAGATTTGGGCGGAGCTAATGAAAAACTGTTTTTT. This encodes CSARDLGGANEKLFF.

This clonotype was recorded a few times. The chain uses TRBV19 and TRBJ1-5; TRBD1 matches 12 bases. The CDR3 is 15 amino acids. CDR1 and CDR2 from the germline V gene are LNHDA and SQIVND (reference sequence). V trimming: 5 bases; J trimming: 7 bases; junction bases outside the gene matches: 6. CDR3 in amino acids: CASSGTGGLRQPQHF. CDR3 bases: TGTGCCAGTAGTGGGACAGGGGGCTTAAGGCAGCCCCAGCATTTT.

The chain has TRBV19 and TRBJ2-7; perhaps TRBD1 as D (6 bases). From germline, CDR1 is LNHDA and CDR2 SQIVND (reference sequence). Trimming took 4 bases from V and 3 from J, leaving 13 bases between them. The CDR3 has 14 amino acids. The CDR3 nucleotides are TGTGCCAGTAGTAGCCCCGGGACATTCTACGAGCAGTACTTC. Its translation is CASSSPGTFYEQYF.

CDR3 nucleotide sequence: TGTGCCACCAGTGACGCGGTGGCAGGGGGAAATCAGCCCCAGCATTTT. The encoded protein is CATSDAVAGGNQPQHF. The gene calls are TRBV24-1 and TRBJ1-5; the match to TRBD1 covers 7 bases. Germline assignment: CDR1 KGHDR and CDR2 SFDVKD. J gave up 4 bases and V 4 bases, and 9 bases lay outside the gene matches. The CDR3 totals 16 residues.

This clonotype was seen ten or more times. V and J are TRBV7-6 and TRBJ2-4, with 9 bases lining up with TRBD1. The CDR3 length is 14 residues. Germline V gene lookup returns CDR1 SGHVS and CDR2 FNYEAQ. The V and J ends lost 5 bases and 9 bases, in that order; junction bases with no gene match: 8. The CDR3 region is CASSAGQGWGIQYF. The CDR3 bases are TGTGCCAGCAGCGCTGGACAGGGGTGGGGCATTCAGTACTTC.

V and J are TRBV11-2 and TRBJ2-3; D possibly corresponds to TRBD2 (5 bases). V shed 8 bases and J shed 3 bases, with 12 bases lying between them. This CDR3 has 13 residues. Germline V gene lookup returns CDR1 SGHAT and CDR2 FQNNGV. The CDR3 DNA sequence: TGTGCCAGCGTGCCCTCGGGGACAGATACGCAGTATTTT. Protein sequence: CASVPSGTDTQYF.

This clonotype was recorded many times. J is TRBJ2-5 and V is TRBV7-2, with D possibly TRBD1 on 6 matching bases. The V end was cut by 3 bases, the J end by 4 bases, with 12 bases between. The CDR3 loop spans 14 amino acids. Germline values: CDR1 SGHTA, CDR2 FQGNSA. CDR3 sequence: CASSFQGSRETQYF. CDR3 DNA: TGTGCCAGCAGCTTCCAGGGGTCACGAGAGACCCAGTACTTC. The full variable domain, completed using reference TRBV7-2 and TRBJ2-5, is GAGVSQSPSNKVTEKGKDVELRCDPISGHTALYWYRQSLGQGLEFLIYFQGNSAPDKSGLPSDRFSAERTGGSVSTLTIQRTQQEDSAVYLCASSFQGSRETQYFGPGTRLLVL.

This clonotype turned up a few times. The chain employs TRBV6-5 and TRBJ2-1; 7 bases line up with TRBD1. CDR1 MNHEY and CDR2 SVGAGI come from the germline V gene. The CDR3 sequence is 15 residues long. Trimming took 5 bases from V and 4 from J; bases not matched to a gene: 8. The DNA of the CDR3 is TGTGCCAGCAGTCCCGAGGGACAGCCTTACAATGAGCAGTTCTTC. Translation: CASSPEGQPYNEQFF.

This clonotype has just a few counts. A much larger clone lies a single base off, so this may be a read error. The chain joins TRBV3-1 to TRBJ2-5, with D uncertain. The CDR3 has 12 amino acids. V shed 0 bases and J shed 5 bases, with 4 bases lying between them. Germline V gives CDR1 LGHDT, CDR2 YNNKEL (reference sequence). The CDR3 here is CASSQDFETQYF. CDR3 DNA sequence: TGTGCCAGCAGCCAAGACTTCGAGACCCAGTACTTC.

The chain links TRBV11-3 to TRBJ2-2; possible D gene TRBD1, 5 bases. From germline, CDR1 is SGHNT and CDR2 YENEEA. The V end was cut by 5 bases, the J end by 7 bases, with 11 bases between. CDR3 length: 13 residues. In nucleotides, the CDR3 is TGTGCCAGCAGCAGGACAAGGGGCGGGGAGCTGTTTTTT. This translates into CASSRTRGGELFF.

The chain has TRBV7-8 and TRBJ1-6, with 7 bases aligning to TRBD1. Germline V gene data show CDR1 as SGHVS and CDR2 as FQNEAQ. The CDR3 covers 16 residues. The V gene end was trimmed by 4 bases and the J gene end by 5 bases; junction bases not matched to a gene: 8. The CDR3, as DNA: TGTGCCAGCAGCTGGGTAACAGGGGTCAATAATTCACCCCTCCACTTT. As protein: CASSWVTGVNNSPLHF.

This clonotype was found many times. The chain uses TRBV11-2 and TRBJ2-7, with TRBD2 matching 7 bases. This CDR3 spans 14 amino acids. Per the germline V gene, CDR1 is SGHAT and CDR2 is FQNNGV. Trimming cost V 3 bases and J 6 bases; bases outside gene matches: 8. The CDR3 DNA reads TGTGCCAGCAGCTTGGGACTACGACCTAGCGAGCAGTACTTC. Its protein product is CASSLGLRPSEQYF.

The chain uses TRBV28 and TRBJ2-7, with TRBD1 identical over 9 bases. With 5 bases clipped from V and 3 bases from J, the junction kept 8 bases outside the gene matches. Germline V gene lookup returns CDR1 MDHEN and CDR2 SYDVKM. This CDR3 region has 15 residues. CDR3 residues: CASSLPGQGFYEQYF. The CDR3 nucleotides are TGTGCCAGCAGTCTCCCCGGACAGGGGTTCTACGAGCAGTACTTC.

This clonotype was detected many times. This chain uses TRBV5-1 with TRBJ1-2, with unresolved D. The CDR3 spans 16 residues. The V gene's germline CDR1 is SGHRS and CDR2 YFSETQ. Trimming shortened V by 2 bases and J by 0 bases, and 14 bases separated the two germline ends. CDR3 bases: TGCGCCAGCAGCTTTTACCCAGGATTAGCTAACTATGGCTACACCTTC. This gives the protein CASSFYPGLANYGYTF.

The V gene is TRBV7-2, the J gene TRBJ2-5; D remains ambiguous. V was cut by 2 bases and J by 1 base, with 5 bases left in between. The CDR3 has 13 residues. The germline V gene encodes CDR1 SGHTA and CDR2 FQGNSA. CDR3 bases: TGTGCCAGCAGCTTAACCTTCCAAGAGACCCAGTACTTC. Its protein product is CASSLTFQETQYF.